This T cell receptor beta chain was documented in a study of human T cells and chemical hapten exposure. General study points: TCRs above 1 in 1000 frequency did not change with DPC sensitization.

The V gene's germline CDR1 is KGHSH and CDR2 LQKENI. The CDR3 sequence is 16 residues long. V trimming: 3 bases; J trimming: 5 bases; junction bases outside the gene matches: 10. The sample holds a few counts of this clonotype. Its antigen is undetermined. Time point reported: patch test 1, 2 weeks after DPC sensitization. This sample's treatment: therapeutic diphenylcyclopropenone sensitization with weekly scalp DPC. TCRdb re-analysed the RACE reads in MiXCR, keeping a single row per CDR3 protein. The sample holds 80,000 to 100,000 distinct CDR3 sequences, around 7.8% seen once. Here the sequenced sample was whole blood, taken in connection with sensitization to the hapten diphenylcyclopropenone (DPC). This TCR derives from a woman aged 25 to 39 with alopecia areata. Some clones in this sample may be carry-over from other donors' samples. The V gene is TRBV18, the J gene TRBJ1-5, with TRBD1 matching 7 bases. CDR3 nucleotides: TGTGCCAGCTCACCTGGTGTAGGGGGCGCGGATCAGCCCCAGCATTTT. It specifies CASSPGVGGADQPQHF.